The 20 T cell receptor beta chains in this list originate from one sample, sequenced in a study of T cell repertoires in cytomegalovirus infection. In TCRdb, the reads were re-called with MiXCR into one record per CDR3 protein. The table lists 450,000 to 650,000 distinct CDR3 sequences, approximately 40% of them singletons. No antigen has been assigned to these receptors. Specimen: cultured PBMCs, collected from culture after CMV antigen stimulation. These receptors were obtained from a human donor in good health (CMV status not recorded). Some clones in this sample may be carry-over from other donors' samples.

This clonotype appeared a few times. J is TRBJ2-1 and V is TRBV7-2, with D perhaps TRBD1 (6 bases). Germline CDR1 and CDR2: SGHTA and FQGNSA. The CDR3 runs 18 residues. V was shortened by 7 bases and J by 0 bases, with 22 bases between the two germline ends. The CDR3, as DNA: TGTGCCAGCACCCCGAGGGGGACATCCCTTAGCTCCTACAATGAGCAGTTCTTC. This translates into CASTPRGTSLSSYNEQFF.

This chain connects TRBV19 to TRBJ2-5, with 8 bases identical to TRBD2. The length of the CDR3 is 15 residues. CDR1 and CDR2 (germline): LNHDA, SQIVND (reference sequence). After removal of 6 bases from V and 5 bases from J, the junction contained 11 bases not matched to a gene. CDR3 coding DNA: TGTGCCAGTAGATTGGATGGAGCGGGAGTGGAGACCCAGTACTTC. Translation gives CASRLDGAGVETQYF. The full variable domain, with the rest looked up from reference TRBV19 and TRBJ2-5, is DGGITQSPKYLFRKEGQNVTLSCEQNLNHDAMYWYRQDPGQGLRLIYYSQIVNDFQKGDIAEGYSVSREKKESFPLTVTSAQKNPTAFYLCASRLDGAGVETQYFGPGTRLLVL.

This clonotype has a handful of counts. The rearrangement uses TRBV11-2 and TRBJ1-3; D gene ambiguous. Between the trimmed V and J ends, which lost 1 base and 0 bases, there was a span of 13 bases. Germline CDR1 and CDR2: SGHAT and FQNNGV. The CDR3 is made up of 17 amino acids. The CDR3 is CASSLGLIRDSGNTIYF. CDR3 nucleotide sequence: TGTGCCAGCAGCTTAGGCTTGATAAGGGACTCTGGAAACACCATATATTTT.

V and J are TRBV7-2 and TRBJ2-5, with D unclear. The germline V and J ends were trimmed by 5 bases and 4 bases, with 8 bases remaining between them. The germline V gene has CDR1 SGHTA and CDR2 FQGNSA. This CDR3 contains 12 residues. The CDR3 is CASSTPSETQYF. CDR3 bases: TGTGCCAGCAGCACCCCTTCAGAGACCCAGTACTTC. Variable domain in full (rest from reference TRBV7-2 and TRBJ2-5): GAGVSQSPSNKVTEKGKDVELRCDPISGHTALYWYRQSLGQGLEFLIYFQGNSAPDKSGLPSDRFSAERTGGSVSTLTIQRTQQEDSAVYLCASSTPSETQYFGPGTRLLVL.

J is TRBJ1-5 and V is TRBV28, with TRBD1 as a possible D gene (5 bases). Germline V gives CDR1 MDHEN, CDR2 SYDVKM. V shed 6 bases and J shed 3 bases, with 18 bases lying between them. The CDR3 sequence is 16 residues long. This CDR3 is CASRFFRDPLNQPQHF. CDR3 nucleotide sequence: TGTGCCAGCAGATTTTTTAGGGACCCTCTCAATCAGCCCCAGCATTTT.

This clonotype was seen a handful of times. This chain connects TRBV2 to TRBJ2-5; 9 bases are a match to TRBD2. This CDR3 has 14 residues. Germline V CDR1 and CDR2: SNHLY, FYNNEI. The ends lost 7 bases at V and 2 bases at J; junction bases unmatched: 5. The CDR3 loop reads CASTRGGDQETQYF. DNA of the CDR3: TGTGCCAGCACGCGGGGGGGCGATCAAGAGACCCAGTACTTC.

The chain carries TRBV7-2 and TRBJ2-3; no clear D gene. Between the trimmed V and J ends, which lost 5 bases and 6 bases, there was a span of 9 bases. This CDR3 is built from 12 residues. From germline, CDR1 is SGHTA and CDR2 FQGNSA. The DNA for the CDR3 is TGTGCCAGCAGCCCCCTCTCCGATACGCAGTATTTT. As protein: CASSPLSDTQYF. The full variable domain, rest sourced from reference TRBV7-2 and TRBJ2-3, is GAGVSQSPSNKVTEKGKDVELRCDPISGHTALYWYRQSLGQGLEFLIYFQGNSAPDKSGLPSDRFSAERTGGSVSTLTIQRTQQEDSAVYLCASSPLSDTQYFGPGTRLTVL.

The V call is TRBV29-1, the J call TRBJ2-1; 8 bases line up with TRBD2. The CDR3 extends over 14 amino acids. Germline V CDR1 and CDR2: SQVTM, ANQGSEA. V dropped 3 bases and J dropped 10; count of bases not matched to a gene: 11. The CDR3 loop is CSVEVGRALSEQFF. CDR3 in DNA: TGCAGCGTTGAGGTCGGGAGGGCCCTTTCCGAGCAGTTCTTC.

This clonotype was recorded a few times. The rearrangement links TRBV7-8 to TRBJ1-6; a weak D match, TRBD1 (5 bases). Trimming took 5 bases from V and 14 from J, leaving 22 bases between them. CDR1 is SGHVS, CDR2 FQNEAQ, per germline. This CDR3 region has 15 residues. CDR3 loop: CASSPIPGGGFSLHF. DNA for the CDR3: TGTGCCAGCAGCCCCATCCCGGGGGGAGGTTTTTCCCTCCACTTT.

Concerning this clonotype itself: The junction does not match germline at one end; this may be a read error. The chain joins TRBV5-3 to TRBJ1-2; a possible D gene is TRBD1 (5 bases). TRBV5-3 is designated an ORF whose function remains uncertain. The CDR3 consists of 16 residues. The CDR3, as DNA: TGTGCCAGCAGCTTGGCAGTCTCCGGGACCTTAAATGGCTACACCTTC. Encoded protein: CASSLAVSGTLNGYTF.

This chain uses TRBV7-6 with TRBJ1-6; the D is unclear. Trimming removed 5 bases at V and 10 bases at J, with 15 bases between. Germline V lookup: CDR1 SGHVS, CDR2 FNYEAQ. The CDR3 runs to 14 residues. The CDR3 DNA is TGTGCCAGCAGCCCAGGACGGTACCAATCACCCCTCCACTTT. Its protein is CASSPGRYQSPLHF.

This clonotype has more than one count but fewer than ten. The V and J genes are TRBV4-1 and TRBJ2-7; 10 positions agree with TRBD2. This CDR3 has 16 residues. The V gene end was trimmed by 1 base and the J gene end by 6 bases; junction bases not matched to a gene: 9. Looked up from germline, CDR1 is MGHRA and CDR2 is YSYEKL. This chain's CDR3 is CASSQGRASGRSEQYF. The CDR3 DNA is TGCGCCAGCAGCCAAGGTCGGGCTAGCGGGAGATCCGAGCAGTACTTC.

The rearrangement joins TRBV6-1 to TRBJ1-2, with D possibly matching TRBD1 (5 bases). The germline CDR1 and CDR2 sequences are MNHNS and SASEGT. The length of the CDR3 is 15 residues. The germline V and J ends were trimmed by 2 bases and 1 base, with 11 bases remaining between them. The CDR3 nucleotides read TGTGCCAGCAGTGAATTTGGGGGAGGTAACTATGGCTACACCTTC. Translating it yields CASSEFGGGNYGYTF.

Turning to this clonotype: In this CDR3 the conserved last residue, phenylalanine or tryptophan, is missing, so a read error is likely. The gene calls are TRBV7-2 and TRBJ2-5; 10 positions match TRBD2. V shed 3 bases and J 5 bases; nucleotides not matched to a gene: 6. Per the germline V gene, CDR1 is SGHTA and CDR2 is FQGNSA. The CDR3 contains 15 residues. CDR3 amino acids: CASSFQRGGGETQYL. The CDR3 region has the DNA TGTGCCAGCAGCTTTCAGCGGGGGGGCGGGGAGACCCAGTACCTC.

In its sample, this clonotype was seen many times. The chain is built from TRBV11-1 and TRBJ2-3; TRBD2 matches 7 bases. This CDR3 comprises 16 residues. The germline CDR1 and CDR2 sequences are SGHAT and FQDESV (reference sequence). V was pared by 3 bases and J by 1 base, with 7 bases of the junction left unmatched. The chain's CDR3 is CASSFITGGGTDTQYF. The CDR3 bases are TGTGCCAGCAGCTTCATCACGGGGGGTGGCACAGATACGCAGTATTTT.

V gene TRBV25-1 combines with J gene TRBJ1-3; no firm D call. Germline values: CDR1 MGHDK, CDR2 SYGVNS. The V and J ends lost 1 base and 3 bases respectively, with 13 bases between them. CDR3 length: 16 residues. Here the CDR3 DNA reads TGTGCCAGCAGTGAATCACTCCATCTCCGTGGAAACACCATATATTTT. Protein sequence: CASSESLHLRGNTIYF. The complete variable domain, with remaining parts taken from reference TRBV25-1 and TRBJ1-3, reads EADIYQTPRYLVIGTGKKITLECSQTMGHDKMYWYQQDPGMELHLIHYSYGVNSTEKGDLSSESTVSRIRTEHFPLTLESARPSHTSQYLCASSESLHLRGNTIYFGEGSWLTVV.

The rearrangement uses TRBV11-2 and TRBJ1-1; D ambiguous. Germline CDR1 is SGHAT and CDR2 is FQNNGV. The CDR3 extends over 13 amino acids. Trimming shortened V by 3 bases and J by 4 bases, and 9 bases separated the two germline ends. In nucleotides, the CDR3 is TGTGCCAGCAGCTTTACCGATCGCACTGAAGCTTTCTTT. Residues: CASSFTDRTEAFF.

This chain links TRBV5-3 with TRBJ2-1; 10 bases map to TRBD2. TRBV5-3 is noted as an ORF with a role that remains uncertain. Trimming removed 8 bases from V and 1 base from J; junction bases left unmatched: 12. The CDR3 consists of 17 residues. The CDR3 sequence is CASSRNSGRQSYNEQFF. For the CDR3, the DNA is TGTGCCAGCAGCCGGAATAGCGGGAGGCAGTCCTACAATGAGCAGTTCTTC.

This clonotype was seen a few times. The V call is TRBV12-3 or TRBV12-4, the J call TRBJ2-5; D is ambiguous. V shed 5 bases and J shed 2 bases, with 6 bases lying between them. The CDR3 loop spans 12 amino acids. CDR3 amino acids: CASSRVQETQYF. The CDR3 DNA reads as TGTGCCAGCAGTAGGGTTCAAGAGACCCAGTACTTC.

This chain uses TRBV28 with TRBJ2-7, with D perhaps TRBD1 or TRBD2 (5 bases each). Germline V gene sequence: CDR1 MDHEN, CDR2 SYDVKM. The V and J ends lost 3 bases and 6 bases respectively, with 15 bases between them. This CDR3 contains 14 residues. The CDR3 loop reads CASSFGALAGEQYF. CDR3 nucleotides: TGTGCCAGCAGTTTCGGGGCGCTTGCTGGCGAGCAGTACTTC.